Shown below are 30 T cell receptor beta chains from a single sample sequenced in a study of cytomegalovirus exposure and HLA in healthy donors. Both 60 Vbeta primers and 13 Jbeta primers went into the PCR. Profiling relied on immunoSEQ multiplex PCR, and the TCRdb table lists in-frame clones only, not all of them. In the table there are approximately 100,000 clones, about three quarters of which are singletons. The sample was PBMCs. All receptors derive from a female donor in good health and CMV-seropositive.

This chain joins TRBV10-3 and TRBJ1-3, with 10 positions matching TRBD1. This CDR3 has 17 residues. Losses at the gene ends were 2 bases for V and 1 base for J; bases not matched to a gene: 5. Germline CDR1 is ENHRY and CDR2 is SYGVKD. The CDR3: CAISEQPGQGSGNTIYF. The CDR3 coding sequence is TGTGCCATCAGTGAGCAACCGGGACAGGGGTCTGGAAACACCATATATTTT.

This chain joins TRBV4-2 and TRBJ1-1, with TRBD1 identical over 9 bases. CDR3 size: 17 residues. The trim removed 0 bases at V and 0 bases at J, leaving 5 bases unmatched. Looked up from germline, CDR1 is LGHNA and CDR2 is YNFKEQ. The CDR3 loop reads CASSQEYRGRLNTEAFF. The DNA for the CDR3 is TGTGCCAGCAGCCAAGAGTACAGGGGGCGGTTGAACACTGAAGCTTTCTTT.

The V call is TRBV11-2, the J call TRBJ2-7, with D maybe TRBD1 (5 bases). V lost 1 base to trimming and J lost 0 bases, with 13 bases between them. The CDR3 sequence is 16 residues long. Germline CDR1 SGHAT, CDR2 FQNNGV. In DNA form, the CDR3 reads TGTGCCAGCAGCTTAGCCCCACAGGAGAGCTCCTACGAGCAGTACTTC. Its translation: CASSLAPQESSYEQYF.

V gene TRBV5-1 combines with J gene TRBJ2-3, with 14 bases that match TRBD2. Germline V gene sequence: CDR1 SGHRS, CDR2 YFSETQ. After removal of 3 bases from V and 2 bases from J, the junction contained 8 bases not matched to a gene. This CDR3 has 18 residues. Written as DNA, the CDR3 is TGCGCCAGCAGCTCATCCGGGACTAGCGGGGGATCCACAGATACGCAGTATTTT. This encodes CASSSSGTSGGSTDTQYF.

The CDR3 nucleotides read TGCGCCAGCAAGGGGACAGGGACCACCTACGAGCAGTACTTC. This encodes CASKGTGTTYEQYF. V is TRBV5-1 and J is TRBJ2-7, with 9 bases aligning to TRBD1. Germline V gene lookup returns CDR1 SGHRS and CDR2 YFSETQ. Trimming took 6 bases from V and 2 from J; bases not matched to a gene: 6. The CDR3 extends over 14 amino acids.

This clone was seen a few times. The chain joins TRBV4-1 to TRBJ1-2, with D hard to call. The ends were cut back, 0 bases at V and 6 bases at J, with 14 bases in the middle. Per the germline V gene, CDR1 is MGHRA and CDR2 is YSYEKL. This CDR3 has 15 amino acids. This CDR3 reads CASSQDPLLANGYTF. In DNA form, the CDR3 reads TGCGCCAGCAGCCAAGACCCTCTTCTAGCTAATGGCTACACCTTC.

The chain is built from TRBV4-1 and TRBJ2-7, with 8 bases fitting TRBD2. The CDR3 has 16 amino acids. Germline-derived CDR1 and CDR2 are MGHRA and YSYEKL. V was pared by 0 bases and J by 5 bases, with 9 bases of the junction left unmatched. The CDR3 region is CASSQEWTSIRHEQYF. The CDR3 DNA reads as TGCGCCAGCAGCCAAGAATGGACTAGCATTCGGCACGAGCAGTACTTC.

V gene TRBV10-1 combines with J gene TRBJ1-5; no definite D call. Germline CDR1 WNHNN, CDR2 SYGVQD (reference sequence). V lost 6 bases and J 7 bases, leaving 10 bases between the germline ends. The CDR3 is 12 amino acids. The CDR3 reads CASSKNTQPQHF. CDR3 bases: TGCGCCAGCAGCAAAAACACCCAGCCCCAGCATTTT.

V usage is TRBV5-1 and J usage is TRBJ2-1; D perhaps matches TRBD2 (5 bases). The CDR3 has 18 amino acids. The V gene lost 1 base and the J gene lost 2 bases, with 19 bases spanning the gap. Germline V gives CDR1 SGHRS, CDR2 YFSETQ. The CDR3 DNA reads TGCGCCAGCAGCTTGAGTTTTCGCTTGAGGGCCGCCTACAATGAGCAGTTCTTC. The encoded protein is CASSLSFRLRAAYNEQFF.

The chain is built from TRBV5-6 and TRBJ2-7; TRBD2 aligns across 10 bases. This CDR3 comprises 17 residues. Looked up from germline, CDR1 is SGHDT and CDR2 is YYEEEE. The junction had 15 bases not matched to a gene; V was cut back by 5 bases and J by 4 bases. CDR3 sequence: CASRENSPGSGRYEQYF. The CDR3 DNA follows: TGTGCCAGCAGGGAAAATAGCCCAGGTAGCGGGAGGTACGAGCAGTACTTC.

The V and J genes are TRBV5-1 and TRBJ2-7; the D gene is possibly TRBD1 (5 bases). This CDR3 is built from 13 residues. Trimming shortened V by 4 bases and J by 9 bases, and 17 bases separated the two germline ends. Germline V gene lookup returns CDR1 SGHRS and CDR2 YFSETQ. The CDR3: CASSPDKAGSQYF. DNA of the CDR3: TGCGCCAGCAGCCCGGACAAGGCAGGATCGCAGTACTTC.

On this clone itself: Other DNA sequences in the same sample also yield this CDR3. The chain joins TRBV18 to TRBJ1-5; TRBD1 matches 8 bases. Unmatched junction bases numbered 0, after V lost 3 bases and J lost 5 bases. Germline V gives CDR1 KGHSH, CDR2 LQKENI. The CDR3 is made up of 13 amino acids. The CDR3: CASSPDRDQPQHF. Written as DNA, the CDR3 is TGTGCCAGCTCACCGGACAGGGATCAGCCCCAGCATTTT.

The chain links TRBV5-1 to TRBJ1-2; D remains ambiguous. The germline CDR1 and CDR2 sequences are SGHRS and YFSETQ. The CDR3 is 13 amino acids. V lost 4 bases to trimming and J lost 1 base, with 8 bases between them. In nucleotides, the CDR3 is TGCGCCAGCAGCCCGGGAATTAACTATGGCTACACCTTC. Its translation: CASSPGINYGYTF. Full variable domain (rest looked up from reference TRBV5-1 and TRBJ1-2): KAGVTQTPRYLIKTRGQQVTLSCSPISGHRSVSWYQQTPGQGLQFLFEYFSETQRNKGNFPGRFSGRQFSNSRSEMNVSTLELGDSALYLCASSPGINYGYTFGSGTRLTVV.

This clone occurred a few times. The chain links TRBV1 to TRBJ1-5; the table names TRBD1, a call not compared with the DNA. TRBV1 is a recognized pseudogene. CDR3 length: 17 residues. The CDR3 region is CTSSQATGQGGNQPQHF. CDR3 in DNA: TGCACCAGCAGCCAAGCCACAGGACAGGGGGGCAATCAGCCCCAGCATTTT.

The chain joins TRBV18 to TRBJ2-1; 7 nucleotides align to TRBD2. The ends lost 6 bases at V and 9 bases at J; junction bases unmatched: 11. The CDR3 consists of 14 residues. CDR1 is KGHSH, CDR2 LQKENI, per germline. Here the CDR3 DNA reads TGTGCCAGCTCCCAACCCCCAGGGAGGGGTGAGCAGTTCTTC. This encodes CASSQPPGRGEQFF.

The chain recombines TRBV27 with TRBJ2-7; 7 bases fit TRBD2. The CDR3 totals 14 residues. CDR1 and CDR2 (germline): MNHEY, SMNVEV (reference sequence). Trimming at V came to 8 bases and at J to 0 bases, leaving 7 bases not matched to a gene. CDR3 region: CASRLAAYSYEQYF. The CDR3 region has the DNA TGTGCCAGCCGTCTAGCGGCGTACTCCTACGAGCAGTACTTC.

V and J are TRBV18 and TRBJ1-2, with a tentative D call TRBD1 (5 bases). Germline values: CDR1 KGHSH, CDR2 LQKENI. Trimming left V 1 base short and J 8 bases short, with 17 bases between. This CDR3 is built from 15 residues. The CDR3 sequence is CASSPLEQVSRGYTF. CDR3 nucleotide sequence: TGTGCCAGCTCACCACTAGAACAGGTATCGAGAGGCTACACCTTC.

This chain connects TRBV5-1 to TRBJ2-7; D is uncertain. The CDR3 runs 13 residues. Germline V gene sequence: CDR1 SGHRS, CDR2 YFSETQ. V lost 0 bases to trimming and J lost 4 bases, with 8 bases between them. The DNA of the CDR3 is TGCGCCAGCAGCTTGGAAGAACAATACGAGCAGTACTTC. Its protein product is CASSLEEQYEQYF.

The rearrangement links TRBV29-1 to TRBJ2-3; 10 bases map to TRBD1. The CDR3 consists of 14 residues. Germline assignment: CDR1 SQVTM and CDR2 ANQGSEA. J gave up 6 bases and V 6 bases, and 9 bases lay outside the gene matches. CDR3 amino acids: CSVIRQGALDTQYF. In DNA form, the CDR3 reads TGCAGCGTGATAAGACAGGGGGCATTGGATACGCAGTATTTT.

In its sample, this clone was seen once. The rearrangement links TRBV28 to TRBJ1-2; D gene ambiguous. Deletions cut 7 bases from V and 9 bases from J, with 18 bases between. CDR1 is MDHEN and CDR2 is SYDVKM in the germline V gene. The CDR3 sequence is 13 residues long. The CDR3 loop reads CASISEGSARYTF. The CDR3, as DNA: TGTGCCAGCATTTCTGAGGGCAGTGCGCGCTACACCTTC.

This clone was observed a single time. The chain carries TRBV9 and TRBJ1-1; no reliable D call. This CDR3 contains 14 residues. The germline V gene encodes CDR1 SGDLS and CDR2 YYNGEE. V lost 3 bases and J 1 base, leaving 10 bases between the germline ends. CDR3 region: CASSAGRGNTEAFF. In DNA, the CDR3 is TGTGCCAGCAGCGCCGGACGGGGGAACACTGAAGCTTTCTTT.

This chain joins TRBV5-1 and TRBJ2-5, with 8 bases fitting TRBD2. The CDR3 covers 17 residues. The germline V gene has CDR1 SGHRS and CDR2 YFSETQ. Trimming cost V 0 bases and J 4 bases; bases outside gene matches: 11. Written as DNA, the CDR3 is TGCGCCAGCAGCTTGGTTGGGCTAGCGGGCACCCGAGAGACCCAGTACTTC. It translates to CASSLVGLAGTRETQYF.

The gene calls are TRBV7-2 and TRBJ2-2, with 10 bases fitting TRBD1. Germline lookup yields CDR1 SGHTA and CDR2 FQGNSA. J was trimmed by 5 bases and V by 0 bases; bases with no gene match: 3. This CDR3 is 16 amino acids long. The DNA of the CDR3 is TGTGCCAGCAGCTTAGCCGGGACAGGGGATACCGGGGAGCTGTTTTTT. It yields the protein CASSLAGTGDTGELFF. The full variable domain, in which reference TRBV7-2 and TRBJ2-2 provide the parts outside the CDR3, is GAGVSQSPSNKVTEKGKDVELRCDPISGHTALYWYRQSLGQGLEFLIYFQGNSAPDKSGLPSDRFSAERTGGSVSTLTIQRTQQEDSAVYLCASSLAGTGDTGELFFGEGSRLTVL.

The DNA for the CDR3 is TGTGCCAGCAGCCTCGGGACAGGGGCGAGAACTGAAGCTTTCTTT. The encoded protein is CASSLGTGARTEAFF. The genes are TRBV7-9 and TRBJ1-1; 10 nucleotides align to TRBD1. V was clipped by 5 bases and J by 5 bases; unmatched bases: 8. The CDR3 runs to 15 residues. Looked up from germline, CDR1 is SEHNR and CDR2 is FQNEAQ (reference sequence).

The chain employs TRBV12-5 and TRBJ2-3, with 11 bases identical to TRBD2. The CDR3 covers 15 residues. V trimming: 5 bases; J trimming: 3 bases; junction bases outside the gene matches: 4. The germline CDR1 and CDR2 sequences are LGHNT and FRNRAP. CDR3 residues: CASGPASGGTDTQYF. The DNA of the CDR3 is TGTGCTAGTGGTCCCGCTAGCGGGGGGACAGATACGCAGTATTTT.

The genes are TRBV11-2 and TRBJ2-3; D unclear. Germline-derived CDR1 and CDR2 are SGHAT and FQNNGV. V dropped 4 bases and J dropped 2 bases, with 19 bases sitting between them. The CDR3 extends over 17 amino acids. In DNA form, the CDR3 reads TGTGCCAGCAGCTCACCCCATAGACTGGGTTCCACAGATACGCAGTATTTT. Amino acid sequence: CASSSPHRLGSTDTQYF.

This clone showed up just a few times. This chain uses TRBV7-2 with TRBJ2-2; unclear D gene. V dropped 8 bases and J dropped 0 bases, with 13 bases sitting between them. This CDR3 is 15 amino acids long. The V gene's germline CDR1 is SGHTA and CDR2 FQGNSA. CDR3 protein: CASRQSPSNTGELFF. The CDR3 DNA reads as TGTGCCAGCCGTCAGTCACCTTCGAACACCGGGGAGCTGTTTTTT.

This chain joins TRBV27 and TRBJ1-4, with a possible D match to TRBD1 (6 bases). The CDR3 extends over 13 amino acids. V shed 6 bases and J shed 4 bases, with 9 bases lying between them. CDR1 is MNHEY, CDR2 SMNVEV, per germline (reference sequence). For the CDR3, the DNA is TGTGCCAGCAGAAGGACAGATAATGAAAAACTGTTTTTT. Its translation is CASRRTDNEKLFF.

The chain joins TRBV28 to TRBJ2-3; maybe TRBD2 (6 bases). The germline V gene has CDR1 MDHEN and CDR2 SYDVKM. The CDR3 has 13 amino acids. The germline V and J ends were trimmed by 10 bases and 1 base, with 12 bases remaining between them. Here the CDR3 reads CATQGGGTDTQYF. Written as DNA, the CDR3 is TGTGCCACCCAGGGAGGTGGCACAGATACGCAGTATTTT.

This clone was seen a few times. This chain joins TRBV2 and TRBJ2-1, with TRBD1 identical over 7 bases. The CDR3 consists of 15 residues. Looked up from germline, CDR1 is SNHLY and CDR2 is FYNNEI. With 6 bases clipped from V and 0 bases from J, the junction kept 5 bases outside the gene matches. The CDR3 nucleotides are TGTGCCAGCAGCAGACAGGGCAACTCCTACAATGAGCAGTTCTTC. It codes for CASSRQGNSYNEQFF.